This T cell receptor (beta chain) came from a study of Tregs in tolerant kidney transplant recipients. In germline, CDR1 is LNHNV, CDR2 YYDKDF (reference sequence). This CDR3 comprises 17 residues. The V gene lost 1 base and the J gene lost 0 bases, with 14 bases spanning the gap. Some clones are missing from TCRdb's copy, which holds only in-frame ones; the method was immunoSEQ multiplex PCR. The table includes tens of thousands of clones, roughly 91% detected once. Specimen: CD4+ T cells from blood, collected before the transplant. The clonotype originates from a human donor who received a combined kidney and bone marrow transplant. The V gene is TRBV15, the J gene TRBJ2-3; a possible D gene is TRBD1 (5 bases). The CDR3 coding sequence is TGTGCCACCAGCAGAGCATGGGGCATTACTAGCACAGATACGCAGTATTTT. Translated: CATSRAWGITSTDTQYF.